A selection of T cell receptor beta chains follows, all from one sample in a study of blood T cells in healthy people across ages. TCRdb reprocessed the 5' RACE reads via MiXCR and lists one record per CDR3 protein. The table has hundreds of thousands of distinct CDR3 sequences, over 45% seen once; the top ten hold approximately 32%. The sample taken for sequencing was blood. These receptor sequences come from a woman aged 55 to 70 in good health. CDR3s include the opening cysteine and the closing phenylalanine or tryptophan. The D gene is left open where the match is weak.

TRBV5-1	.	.	CASSIEGRSSYEQYF
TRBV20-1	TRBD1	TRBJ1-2	CSSSVTGVYGYTF
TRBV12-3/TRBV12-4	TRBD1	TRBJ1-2	CASSPSSQGATYGYTF
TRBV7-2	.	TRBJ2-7	CASSLRRGYNEQYF
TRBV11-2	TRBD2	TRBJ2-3	CASSLGAAGTFGDTQYF
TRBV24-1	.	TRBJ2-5	CATSDPLNQETQYF
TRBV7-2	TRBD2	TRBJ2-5	CASSEVASGWQETQYF
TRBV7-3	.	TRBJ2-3	CASSLQGGPSTDTQYF
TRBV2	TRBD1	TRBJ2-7	CASSRDRSYGQYF
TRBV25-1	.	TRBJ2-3	CASSVSRRGPDTQYF
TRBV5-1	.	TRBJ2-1	CASSLLWTQGNNEQFF
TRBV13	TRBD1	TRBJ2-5	CASSLVDRVETQYF
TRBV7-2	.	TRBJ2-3	CASSFALDTQYF
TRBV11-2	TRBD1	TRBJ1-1	CASSLDRWTGSDTEAFF
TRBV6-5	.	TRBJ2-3	CASFRGLWDTQYF
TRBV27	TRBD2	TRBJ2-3	CASSLTSGYQDTQYF
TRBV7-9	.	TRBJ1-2	CASSLSASDYTF
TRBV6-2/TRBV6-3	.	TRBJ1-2	CASQDGNYGYTF
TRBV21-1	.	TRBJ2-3	CASPVGDTQYF
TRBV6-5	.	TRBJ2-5	CASSSLRGTQYF
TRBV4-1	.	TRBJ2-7	CASSQWTSRDEQYF
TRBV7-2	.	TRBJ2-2	CASRYSRNTGELFF
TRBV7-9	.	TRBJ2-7	CASSFLGVEQYF
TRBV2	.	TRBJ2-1	CASCGDSSYNEQFF
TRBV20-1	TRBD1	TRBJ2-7	CSALRTGGVYEQYF
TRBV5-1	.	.	CASRSTSRGGIYEQYF
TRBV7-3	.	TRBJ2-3	CACTSGVWDTQYF
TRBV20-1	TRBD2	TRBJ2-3	CSLGTSATDTQYF
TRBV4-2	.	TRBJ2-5	CASSRGVLTGKETQYF
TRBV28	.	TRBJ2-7	CASSSRAGTHEQYF
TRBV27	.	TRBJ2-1	CASSPSRNYNEQFF
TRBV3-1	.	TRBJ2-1	CASSRLGREFNEQFF
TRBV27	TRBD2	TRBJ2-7	CASSLAGLVPYEQYF
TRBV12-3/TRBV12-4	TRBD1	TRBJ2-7	CASSETGDLYEQYF
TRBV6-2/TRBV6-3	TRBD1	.	CASSLRGGIYEQYF
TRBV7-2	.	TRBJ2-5	CASSPRWETQYF
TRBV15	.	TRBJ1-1	CATSRDNTEAFF
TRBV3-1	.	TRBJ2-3	CASSYRPEVTQYF
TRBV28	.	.	CASSLWGRERDYEQYF
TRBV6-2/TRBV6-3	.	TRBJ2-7	CASSSTGHPTYEQYF
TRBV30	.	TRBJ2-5	CAFNSGQETQYF
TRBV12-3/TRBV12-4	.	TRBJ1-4	CASSPGYGEKLFF
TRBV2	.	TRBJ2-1	CASSPSSEQFF
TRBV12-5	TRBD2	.	CASGLTGIKGLAGHEQYF
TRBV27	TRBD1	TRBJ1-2	CASRITGVLTF
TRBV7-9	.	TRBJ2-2	CAGSLGGNTGELFF
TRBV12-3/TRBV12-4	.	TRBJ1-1	CASSRQAMNTEAFF
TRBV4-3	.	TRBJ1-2	CASSQGFGGYGHTF
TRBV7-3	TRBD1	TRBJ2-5	CASSFRRGPQETQYF
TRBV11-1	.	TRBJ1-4	CASSYSRSATNEKLFF
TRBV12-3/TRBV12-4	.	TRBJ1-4	CASSPGRATNEKLFF
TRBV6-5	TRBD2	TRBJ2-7	CASRLGTSHEQYF
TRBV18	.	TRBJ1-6	CASSPQDQIKALHF
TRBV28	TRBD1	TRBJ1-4	CASSTRDRWLRTNEKLFF
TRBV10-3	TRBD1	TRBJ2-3	CASNRDRESNTQYF
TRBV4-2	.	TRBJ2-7	CASSQVRLHRGQYF
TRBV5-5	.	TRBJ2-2	CASSFGLTGELFF
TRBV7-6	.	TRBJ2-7	CASSLAGDRYEQYF